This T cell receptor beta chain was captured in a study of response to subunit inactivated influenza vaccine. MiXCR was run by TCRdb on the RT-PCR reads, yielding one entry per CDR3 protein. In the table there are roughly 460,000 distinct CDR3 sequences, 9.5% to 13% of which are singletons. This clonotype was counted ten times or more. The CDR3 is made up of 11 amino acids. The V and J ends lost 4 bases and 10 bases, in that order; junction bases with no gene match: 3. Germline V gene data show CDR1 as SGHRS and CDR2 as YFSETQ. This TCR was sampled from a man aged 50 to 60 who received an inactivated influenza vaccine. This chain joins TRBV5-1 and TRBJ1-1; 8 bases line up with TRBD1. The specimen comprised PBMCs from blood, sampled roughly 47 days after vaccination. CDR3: CASSTGTGAFF. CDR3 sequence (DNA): TGCGCCAGCAGCACCGGGACAGGAGCTTTCTTT.